This T cell receptor beta chain was recorded in a study of glioma-infiltrating T cells after dendritic cell vaccination. V shed 6 bases, J shed 3 bases, and the junction held 6 bases outside the gene matches. This CDR3 is built from 13 residues. Germline V gives CDR1 SGHRS, CDR2 YFSETQ. This table comes from immunoSEQ multiplex PCR, and its TCRdb copy is limited to in-frame clones, with some not included. The data hold about 100,000 clones, with about 79% observed a single time. This clone came up many times. No antigen is known for it. Study-level findings and limits: Survival was not directly related to TCR clonality in these patients.

No glioblastoma patient carried an isocitrate dehydrogenase mutation. The origin of this receptor is a human donor with glioblastoma. The V call is TRBV5-1, the J call TRBJ2-7; 7 nucleotides line up with TRBD2. This sample comprised blood, obtained before dendritic cell vaccination. The CDR3 spells CASTPGGFYEQYF. The CDR3 DNA sequence: TGCGCCAGCACCCCGGGGGGTTTCTACGAGCAGTACTTC.